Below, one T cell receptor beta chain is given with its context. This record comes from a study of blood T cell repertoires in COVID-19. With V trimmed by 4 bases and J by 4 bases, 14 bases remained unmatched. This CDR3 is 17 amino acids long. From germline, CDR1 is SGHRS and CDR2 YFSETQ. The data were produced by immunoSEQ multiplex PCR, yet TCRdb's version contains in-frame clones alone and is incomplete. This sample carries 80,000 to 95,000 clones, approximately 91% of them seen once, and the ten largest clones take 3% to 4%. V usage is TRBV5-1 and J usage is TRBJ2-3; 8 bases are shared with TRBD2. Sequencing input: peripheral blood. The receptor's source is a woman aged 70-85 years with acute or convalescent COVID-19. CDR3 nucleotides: TGCGCCAGCAGCGCTGTGGCCTCCGGGACTAGACCAGATACGCAGTATTTT. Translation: CASSAVASGTRPDTQYF. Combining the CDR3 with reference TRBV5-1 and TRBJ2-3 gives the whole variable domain KAGVTQTPRYLIKTRGQQVTLSCSPISGHRSVSWYQQTPGQGLQFLFEYFSETQRNKGNFPGRFSGRQFSNSRSEMNVSTLELGDSALYLCASSAVASGTRPDTQYFGPGTRLTVL.